The 26 T cell receptor beta chains below were found in one sample sequenced in a study of CD8 T cells in Susac syndrome. Random hexamers were used to reverse transcribe roughly 0.45 to 1 ug of RNA. TCRdb called the immunoSEQ multiplex PCR reads again in MiXCR, with one record for every CDR3 protein. The repertoire holds just over 300,000 distinct CDR3 sequences, with 92% as singletons. Input material: CD4+ T cells from PBMCs. All receptors derive from a human donor with multiple sclerosis.

The rearrangement links TRBV5-1 to TRBJ2-3; 9 bases map to TRBD2. Germline V gene lookup returns CDR1 SGHRS and CDR2 YFSETQ. V shed 0 bases and J 0 bases; nucleotides not matched to a gene: 2. There are 16 residues in the CDR3. CDR3 sequence: CASSLEAGGSTDTQYF. The CDR3 region has the DNA TGCGCCAGCAGCTTGGAGGCGGGAGGGAGCACAGATACGCAGTATTTT.

The chain couples TRBV30 to TRBJ1-4, with D possibly matching TRBD1 (5 bases). Germline V gene sequence: CDR1 GTSNPN, CDR2 SVGIG (reference sequence). The CDR3 is made up of 11 amino acids. The V end was cut by 6 bases, the J end by 8 bases, with 10 bases between. The CDR3 DNA sequence: TGTGCCTGCCTCGGGGCCGAAAAACTGTTTTTT. It translates to CACLGAEKLFF.

This rearrangement joins TRBV4-3 to TRBJ2-5; D might be TRBD1 or TRBD2, each matching 5 bases. From germline, CDR1 is LGHNA and CDR2 YSLEER. The CDR3 covers 14 residues. Trimming took off 0 bases at V and 8 bases at J, with 13 bases between the two ends. CDR3 coding DNA: TGCGCCAGCAGCCAAGAAAGGGACCGGACCACCCAGTACTTC. Protein: CASSQERDRTTQYF.

For the CDR3, the DNA is TGCAGTGCTGCCCGGGACAGGGGGCTAGGCTACACCTTC. Its protein is CSAARDRGLGYTF. This chain connects TRBV20-1 to TRBJ1-2; 12 positions match TRBD1. The junction had 6 bases not matched to a gene; V was cut back by 5 bases and J by 8 bases. Germline V gene sequence: CDR1 DFQATT, CDR2 SNEGSKA (reference sequence). This CDR3 is built from 13 residues.

J is TRBJ2-3 and V is TRBV6-1; the D gene is possibly TRBD1 (5 bases). CDR3 length: 15 residues. The germline V gene encodes CDR1 MNHNS and CDR2 SASEGT. V was shortened by 5 bases and J by 0 bases, with 12 bases between the two germline ends. The CDR3 reads CASSKGAASTDTQYF. The CDR3 coding sequence is TGTGCCAGCAGTAAAGGGGCAGCTAGCACAGATACGCAGTATTTT.

The chain is built from TRBV19 and TRBJ1-4; D is perhaps TRBD1 (5 bases). There are 12 residues in the CDR3. Trimming removed 3 bases at V and 9 bases at J, with 8 bases between. Germline assignment: CDR1 LNHDA and CDR2 SQIVND (reference sequence). The CDR3 spells CASSIGGKKLFF. As DNA, the CDR3 is TGTGCCAGTAGTATCGGGGGTAAAAAACTGTTTTTT.

In its sample, this clonotype was seen once. This sequence joins TRBV7-6 and TRBJ2-5, with D perhaps given as TRBD1 or TRBD2 (6 bases each). V lost 5 bases to trimming and J lost 4 bases, with 20 bases between them. Germline-derived CDR1 and CDR2 are SGHVS and FNYEAQ. The CDR3 runs to 16 residues. The CDR3 sequence: CASSPRLVWGAETQYF. The CDR3 DNA follows: TGTGCCAGCAGCCCCCGACTAGTTTGGGGGGCAGAGACCCAGTACTTC.

V is TRBV7-2 and J is TRBJ2-3; 7 nucleotides agree with TRBD2. The length of the CDR3 is 16 residues. The ends lost 1 base at V and 4 bases at J; junction bases unmatched: 8. CDR1 and CDR2 from the germline V gene are SGHTA and FQGNSA. CDR3 nucleotides: TGTGCCAGCAGCTTAGACGGGTCTAGCGGATCAGATACGCAGTATTTT. Translated, it gives CASSLDGSSGSDTQYF.

The rearrangement uses TRBV28 and TRBJ2-7, with D perhaps being TRBD1 or TRBD2 (7 bases each). With 6 bases removed from V and 5 bases from J, the gap between germline ends came to 23 bases. The germline V gene encodes CDR1 MDHEN and CDR2 SYDVKM. The CDR3 loop spans 16 amino acids. This CDR3 reads CASSLQNDREGHEQYF. For the CDR3, the DNA is TGTGCCAGCAGCCTACAGAACGACAGGGAGGGCCACGAGCAGTACTTC. Complete variable domain (other parts from reference TRBV28 and TRBJ2-7): DVKVTQSSRYLVKRTGEKVFLECVQDMDHENMFWYRQDPGLGLRLIYFSYDVKMKEKGDIPEGYSVSREKKERFSLILESASTNQTSMYLCASSLQNDREGHEQYFGPGTRLTVT.

The gene calls are TRBV18 and TRBJ2-7, with D uncertain. Germline-derived CDR1 and CDR2 are KGHSH and LQKENI. The CDR3 length is 13 residues. The V end was cut by 3 bases, the J end by 3 bases, with 9 bases between. The DNA for the CDR3 is TGTGCCAGCTCACCGGAAACCTTCTACGAGCAGTACTTC. As protein: CASSPETFYEQYF.

The V and J genes are TRBV5-6 and TRBJ2-7, with D possibly being TRBD1 or TRBD2 (5 bases each). The germline V and J ends were trimmed by 5 bases and 7 bases, with 22 bases remaining between them. This CDR3 is 15 amino acids long. CDR1 and CDR2 from the germline V gene are SGHDT and YYEEEE. The CDR3 nucleotides read TGTGCCAGCAGGGGACGGGGCCACCTTGTGGGTGAGCAGTACTTC. It specifies CASRGRGHLVGEQYF.

Only one count was recorded for this clonotype. The chain couples TRBV5-1 to TRBJ2-7, with unresolved D. The CDR3 is 15 residues long. Trimming removed 1 base from V and 4 bases from J, with 15 bases in between. Looked up from germline, CDR1 is SGHRS and CDR2 is YFSETQ. Here the CDR3 DNA reads TGCGCCAGCAGCTTGTCCGGTGGTCCCGGATACGAGCAGTACTTC. This sequence encodes CASSLSGGPGYEQYF.

The V gene is TRBV19, the J gene TRBJ1-5, with D uncertain. With 1 base removed from V and 5 bases from J, the gap between germline ends came to 6 bases. CDR1 and CDR2 (germline): LNHDA, SQIVND (reference sequence). This CDR3 is 13 amino acids long. The CDR3 here is CASSIVEDQPQHF. CDR3 nucleotides: TGTGCCAGTAGTATAGTCGAGGATCAGCCCCAGCATTTT.

The chain employs TRBV5-4 and TRBJ2-7; weak D call: TRBD2 (9 bases). V lost 5 bases and J 8 bases, leaving 20 bases between the germline ends. The germline gives CDR1 SGHNT, CDR2 YYREEE (reference sequence). The CDR3 is made up of 14 amino acids. Written as DNA, the CDR3 is TGTGCCAGCAGTCCCAGGGGGCTAGCGGGGAAGCAGTACTTC. It is translated as CASSPRGLAGKQYF.

This sequence joins TRBV12-3 or TRBV12-4 and TRBJ1-2; D is ambiguous. The V and J ends lost 2 bases and 2 bases respectively, with 9 bases between them. The CDR3 runs 14 residues. CDR3 sequence reads: CASSLRGVNYGYTF. CDR3 coding DNA: TGTGCCAGCAGTTTACGGGGAGTCAACTATGGCTACACCTTC.

The gene calls are TRBV7-6 and TRBJ2-2, with 7 bases that match TRBD2. This CDR3 has 15 amino acids. In germline, CDR1 is SGHVS, CDR2 FNYEAQ. The junction had 6 bases not matched to a gene; V was cut back by 8 bases and J by 0 bases. CDR3 nucleotide sequence: TGTGCCAGCCATCGGGGGGAGGCGAACACCGGGGAGCTGTTTTTT. Protein product: CASHRGEANTGELFF.

V usage is TRBV15 and J usage is TRBJ1-1, with 8 bases lining up with TRBD1. Germline V gene sequence: CDR1 LNHNV, CDR2 YYDKDF (reference sequence). With V trimmed by 0 bases and J by 6 bases, 9 bases remained unmatched. The CDR3 runs to 16 residues. CDR3 region: CATSRDLQPQGAEAFF. The CDR3 DNA sequence: TGTGCCACCAGCAGAGATTTGCAGCCACAGGGGGCTGAAGCTTTCTTT.

The chain has TRBV3-1 and TRBJ2-3; TRBD2 agrees at 11 bases. Germline CDR1 is LGHDT and CDR2 is YNNKEL (reference sequence). V lost 1 base to trimming and J lost 0 bases; unmatched junction nucleotides: 6. The CDR3 totals 18 residues. CDR3 in amino acids: CASSQGGLAGGSTDTQYF. The CDR3 DNA reads as TGTGCCAGCAGCCAAGGTGGGCTAGCGGGGGGAAGCACAGATACGCAGTATTTT.

On this clonotype: A read error may account for a junction end that differs from germline. CDR3 protein: CASSAVQVFFFF. The CDR3 DNA reads as TGTGCCAGCAGCGCAGTACAGGTTTTCTTCTTCTTC. V is TRBV7-9 and J is TRBJ1-2; tentative D call: TRBD1 (5 bases). This CDR3 has 12 amino acids. Germline V gene data show CDR1 as SEHNR and CDR2 as FQNEAQ (reference sequence).

The chain couples TRBV4-3 to TRBJ1-1, with D possibly TRBD1 on 6 matching bases. Trimming left V 0 bases short and J 11 bases short, with 13 bases between. In germline, CDR1 is LGHNA, CDR2 YSLEER. The length of the CDR3 is 13 residues. In nucleotides, the CDR3 is TGCGCCAGCAGCCAAGATTTGGGGGCATACGCTTTCTTT. Translated: CASSQDLGAYAFF.

The rearrangement links TRBV19 to TRBJ2-1, with D possibly TRBD2 on 5 matching bases. This CDR3 comprises 15 residues. Trimming shortened V by 3 bases and J by 2 bases, and 11 bases separated the two germline ends. CDR1 is LNHDA and CDR2 is SQIVND in the germline V gene (reference sequence). CDR3 bases: TGTGCCAGTAGTATCTCGCGGGCGACCTACAATGAGCAGTTCTTC. Translated, it gives CASSISRATYNEQFF.

The chain is built from TRBV10-2 and TRBJ2-7, with 9 bases identical to TRBD1. Trimming took 5 bases from V and 6 from J; bases not matched to a gene: 11. This CDR3 region has 15 residues. Germline V CDR1 and CDR2: WSHSY, SAAADI. The CDR3 DNA is TGCGCCAGCAGTAATATACAGGGGGCGCGGACCGAGCAGTACTTC. Translating it yields CASSNIQGARTEQYF.

The chain employs TRBV20-1 and TRBJ2-1; 9 bases fit TRBD2. The length of the CDR3 is 15 residues. CDR1 and CDR2 from the germline V gene are DFQATT and SNEGSKA (reference sequence). The J segment lost 8 bases and the V segment lost 3 bases, leaving 11 bases of the junction unmatched. CDR3 region: CSASLPSGTGDEQFF. CDR3 sequence (DNA): TGCAGTGCTAGTCTCCCTAGCGGGACTGGGGATGAGCAGTTCTTC.

The V call is TRBV6-2 or TRBV6-3, the J call TRBJ2-1; TRBD2 is a possible D gene (6 bases). Trimming left V 0 bases short and J 4 bases short, with 7 bases between. From germline, CDR1 is MNHEY and CDR2 SVGEGT. CDR3 size: 14 residues. This CDR3 is CASSYSRGYNEQFF. In DNA form, the CDR3 reads TGTGCCAGCAGTTACTCCCGGGGGTACAATGAGCAGTTCTTC.

This clonotype was seen a few times. The chain joins TRBV7-2 to TRBJ2-5; D not resolved. Trimming cost V 0 bases and J 5 bases, with 10 bases left between them. The CDR3 runs 14 residues. The germline V gene has CDR1 SGHTA and CDR2 FQGNSA. The chain's CDR3 is CASSLAGRRETQYF. CDR3 bases: TGTGCCAGCAGCTTAGCCGGCCGAAGGGAGACCCAGTACTTC.

The chain is built from TRBV6-1 and TRBJ1-2; D gene unclear. The V gene lost 3 bases and the J gene lost 7 bases, with 12 bases spanning the gap. Germline V gene data show CDR1 as MNHNS and CDR2 as SASEGT. CDR3 size: 13 residues. CDR3 nucleotides: TGTGCCAGCAGTGACCTGGAGTCGGGTGGCTACACCTTC. It encodes CASSDLESGGYTF.